One sample yielded the 22 T cell receptor beta chains listed below, sequenced in a study of T-cell memory formation after mild COVID-19 (dated by TCRdb to about 2021). The library relied on 5' RACE. The data were produced on an Illumina NovaSeq 6000. The raw public reads went through TCRdb reprocessing: fastp at Q25, MiXCR clone calling, in-frame beta chains kept. Every entry covers one CDR3 protein and lists the most common genes and DNA from its rows. This sample lists about 420,000 distinct CDR3 sequences; 23% were detected once. The leading ten clones occupy around 12% of the sample. Sequencing was done on a sample of PBMCs or a T cell subset sorted from them (not recorded which). Source of these receptors: an adult woman who had mild COVID-19 (a few samples of this study predate the infection). The sample titles of this study are shuffled in the database, so cell type and time point are left out; the donor was told from shared clones.

V usage is TRBV3-1 and J usage is TRBJ2-1; no firm D call. CDR3 size: 12 residues. Trimming removed 2 bases at V and 4 bases at J, with 3 bases between. Germline V gives CDR1 LGHDT, CDR2 YNNKEL (reference sequence). The CDR3 sequence: CASSQLYNEQFF. In DNA, the CDR3 is TGTGCCAGCAGCCAACTTTACAATGAGCAGTTCTTC.

This clonotype was seen only a few times. The chain carries TRBV12-3 or TRBV12-4 and TRBJ1-2, with TRBD1 matching 9 bases. The CDR3 is 15 amino acids. V lost 0 bases to trimming and J lost 1 base; unmatched junction nucleotides: 0. The CDR3 DNA is TGTGCCAGCAGTTTAGCGGACAGGGGTAACTATGGCTACACCTTC. Its protein is CASSLADRGNYGYTF.

Only a few counts were recorded for this clonotype. This rearrangement joins TRBV10-3 to TRBJ2-5; D is perhaps TRBD1 (6 bases). The CDR3 has 13 residues. Between the trimmed V and J ends, which lost 3 bases and 5 bases, there was a span of 10 bases. Looked up from germline, CDR1 is ENHRY and CDR2 is SYGVKD. For the CDR3, the DNA is TGTGCCATCAGTGAAGGACAGTACGAGACCCAGTACTTC. Translating it yields CAISEGQYETQYF.

V usage is TRBV7-8 and J usage is TRBJ2-7; TRBD1 aligns across 10 bases. Trimming removed 1 base from V and 6 bases from J; junction bases left unmatched: 9. The CDR3 sequence is 16 residues long. Germline loops: CDR1 SGHVS, CDR2 FQNEAQ. CDR3 residues: CASSLDAGTGVREQYF. The DNA for the CDR3 is TGTGCCAGCAGCTTAGACGCAGGGACAGGGGTTCGCGAGCAGTACTTC.

Turning to this clonotype: The DNA is omitted, as the CDR3 cannot be located on it reliably, and the CDR3 follows TCRdb's listing. The V call is TRBV6-2 or TRBV6-3, the J call TRBJ2-7; whether TRBD1, the table's D call, matches the DNA was not checked. The CDR3 length equals 11 residues, ends included. The germline V gene has CDR1 MNHEY and CDR2 SVGEGT. CDR3 sequence: CASSSSSLQYF.

This clonotype was picked up a small number of times. V usage is TRBV10-3 and J usage is TRBJ2-3; D is ambiguous. The CDR3 totals 13 residues. Trimming removed 11 bases at V and 4 bases at J, with 16 bases between. The germline gives CDR1 ENHRY, CDR2 SYGVKD. CDR3 protein: CASAVWGPDTQYF. The CDR3 bases are TGTGCCTCCGCGGTGTGGGGTCCAGATACGCAGTATTTT.

The rearrangement joins TRBV12-2 to TRBJ1-5; the table's D call, TRBD1, has no DNA check behind it. TRBV12-2 is designated a pseudogene. CDR3 length: 17 amino acids. For the CDR3, the DNA is TGTGCAAGTCGCCCCCCGTCACCTTTCAGGGCGGATCAGCCCCAGCATTTT. Amino acids: CASRPPSPFRADQPQHF.

The CDR3 protein is CSARFYGETQYF. CDR3 nucleotide sequence: TGCAGTGCTAGATTCTACGGAGAGACCCAGTACTTC. J is TRBJ2-5 and V is TRBV20-1; D gene unclear. V lost 2 bases and J lost 4, with 8 bases in between. The germline V gene encodes CDR1 DFQATT and CDR2 SNEGSKA (reference sequence). CDR3 length: 12 amino acids.

The V and J genes are TRBV7-9 and TRBJ1-2; D remains unclear. From germline, CDR1 is SEHNR and CDR2 FQNEAQ (reference sequence). CDR3 length equals 12 residues. V lost 2 bases to trimming and J lost 4 bases, with 5 bases between them. The CDR3 loop reads CASSLNVYGYTF. The DNA of the CDR3 is TGTGCCAGCAGCTTAAACGTCTATGGCTACACCTTC.

This clonotype was counted between two and nine times. The chain carries TRBV5-1 and TRBJ2-6, with D unclear. CDR1 SGHRS and CDR2 YFSETQ come from the germline V gene. V was cut by 4 bases and J by 0 bases, with 8 bases left in between. This CDR3 comprises 15 residues. The CDR3 DNA reads as TGCGCCAGCAGCGTGGGAAGCTCTGGGGCCAACGTCCTGACTTTC. Translation: CASSVGSSGANVLTF. The whole variable domain, filled in from reference TRBV5-1 and TRBJ2-6, reads KAGVTQTPRYLIKTRGQQVTLSCSPISGHRSVSWYQQTPGQGLQFLFEYFSETQRNKGNFPGRFSGRQFSNSRSEMNVSTLELGDSALYLCASSVGSSGANVLTFGAGSRLTVL.

A few counts support this clonotype. This sequence joins TRBV12-3 or TRBV12-4 and TRBJ2-3, with 7 bases that match TRBD1. V lost 6 bases to trimming and J lost 3 bases; unmatched junction nucleotides: 3. This CDR3 has 13 amino acids. In nucleotides, the CDR3 is TGTGCCAGCAGCGACAGGGAAACAGATACGCAGTATTTT. Its protein is CASSDRETDTQYF.

V gene TRBV4-1 combines with J gene TRBJ1-2; D is ambiguous. Trimming took 4 bases from V and 9 from J, leaving 9 bases between them. The CDR3 covers 11 residues. Germline CDR1 reads MGHRA; CDR2 reads YSYEKL. The CDR3 sequence is CASSPVRRYTF. The DNA for the CDR3 is TGCGCCAGCAGCCCCGTGAGGCGCTACACCTTC.

This clonotype showed up just a few times. CDR3 bases: TGTGCCATCAGTGGTGGCTTGGAGCAGTTCTTC. Translated, it gives CAISGGLEQFF. The chain employs TRBV10-3 and TRBJ2-1; D is ambiguous. V lost 4 bases, J lost 10 bases, and 8 bases lay in between. Germline V gene lookup returns CDR1 ENHRY and CDR2 SYGVKD. The CDR3 length is 11 residues.

In its sample, this clonotype was seen a few times. The J gene is TRBJ2-5, the V gene TRBV7-2, with TRBD2 matching over 8 bases. J gave up 5 bases and V 4 bases, and 12 bases lay outside the gene matches. Per germline, CDR1 SGHTA and CDR2 FQGNSA. The CDR3 loop spans 16 amino acids. CDR3 protein: CASSWGGRSPGETQYF. The CDR3 DNA is TGTGCCAGCAGCTGGGGCGGGAGGAGTCCGGGGGAGACCCAGTACTTC.

The V gene is TRBV27, the J gene TRBJ2-7; maybe TRBD2 (6 bases). V lost 7 bases, J lost 1 base, and 11 bases lay in between. CDR1 is MNHEY, CDR2 SMNVEV, per germline (reference sequence). The CDR3 is 13 amino acids. CDR3 protein: CASTTRGSYEQYF. The DNA for the CDR3 is TGTGCCAGCACCACCCGGGGGTCCTACGAGCAGTACTTC.

This clonotype was seen a handful of times. The chain combines TRBV14 with TRBJ2-1; 11 bases map to TRBD2. Germline trimming cut 1 base from V and 5 bases from J; bases unmatched to any gene: 7. Germline values: CDR1 SGHDN, CDR2 FVKESK. The CDR3 runs to 17 residues. CDR3 sequence: CASSQGLLAGADNEQFF. The CDR3, as DNA: TGTGCCAGCAGCCAAGGGCTACTAGCGGGGGCCGACAATGAGCAGTTCTTC.

The sample holds a few counts of this clonotype. V and J are TRBV7-9 and TRBJ2-7, with TRBD2 matching over 10 bases. The trim removed 5 bases at V and 3 bases at J, leaving 10 bases unmatched. There are 16 residues in the CDR3. CDR1 is SEHNR, CDR2 FQNEAQ, per germline (reference sequence). CDR3: CASSPPGVAGGYEQYF. CDR3 nucleotides: TGTGCCAGCAGCCCCCCTGGGGTAGCGGGAGGCTACGAGCAGTACTTC.

This sequence joins TRBV27 and TRBJ1-6; D ambiguous. Germline V gene data show CDR1 as MNHEY and CDR2 as SMNVEV (reference sequence). Trimming took 2 bases from V and 3 from J, leaving 5 bases between them. The CDR3 runs to 14 residues. This CDR3 reads CASSLGYYNSPLHF. The DNA for the CDR3 is TGTGCCAGCAGTTTAGGCTACTATAATTCACCCCTCCACTTT.

This clonotype was seen only a few times. The rearrangement uses TRBV5-1 and TRBJ2-1, with TRBD2 matching 9 bases. The CDR3 has 17 amino acids. The V and J ends lost 0 bases and 9 bases, in that order; junction bases with no gene match: 13. Germline V gives CDR1 SGHRS, CDR2 YFSETQ. This CDR3 is CASSLVWAGGPESEQFF. CDR3 coding DNA: TGCGCCAGCAGCTTGGTGTGGGCGGGGGGGCCCGAAAGTGAGCAGTTCTTC.

V gene TRBV20-1 combines with J gene TRBJ1-1; weak D call: TRBD1 (6 bases). Germline V lookup: CDR1 DFQATT, CDR2 SNEGSKA (reference sequence). V was cut by 0 bases and J by 7 bases, with 9 bases left in between. The CDR3 extends over 12 amino acids. For the CDR3, the DNA is TGCAGTGCTAGAGAGAGGGGGAGTGAAGCTTTCTTT. Its protein is CSARERGSEAFF.

The genes are TRBV5-1 and TRBJ2-7; 15 bases map to TRBD2. With 4 bases clipped from V and 3 bases from J, the junction kept 5 bases outside the gene matches. The germline V gene has CDR1 SGHRS and CDR2 YFSETQ. There are 16 residues in the CDR3. The CDR3 DNA reads TGCGCCAGCAGCCGGGGGACTAGCGGGGGGATCTACGAGCAGTACTTC. Its translation: CASSRGTSGGIYEQYF.

This clonotype was detected ten times or more. The genes are TRBV19 and TRBJ2-7; tentatively, D is TRBD1 (5 bases). The CDR3 covers 13 residues. The V gene lost 5 bases and the J gene lost 1 base, with 9 bases spanning the gap. Germline V gives CDR1 LNHDA, CDR2 SQIVND (reference sequence). DNA for the CDR3: TGTGCCAGTAGTCCCCAGGGATCCTACGAGCAGTACTTC. It encodes CASSPQGSYEQYF.